This T cell receptor (beta chain) was sequenced during a study of blood T cell repertoires in COVID-19. Assay: immunoSEQ multiplex PCR; the TCRdb copy retains only in-frame clones and omits some. The sample yields 110,000 to 150,000 clones, 87% seen once. Germline CDR1 is SEHNR and CDR2 is FQNEAQ (reference sequence). V was shortened by 1 base and J by 10 bases, with 17 bases between the two germline ends. This CDR3 contains 15 residues. Participants had their cohort set by participant-reported clinical history. The V and J genes are TRBV7-9 and TRBJ2-1; D possibly corresponds to TRBD2 (7 bases). The source material was PBMCs or T cells enriched from blood (not recorded which). This clonotype was sampled from a man aged 55 to 70 who had recovered from COVID-19. The CDR3 loop reads CASSLGRGGAGEQFF. As DNA, the CDR3 is TGTGCCAGCAGCTTAGGGAGGGGGGGGGCCGGGGAGCAGTTCTTC.